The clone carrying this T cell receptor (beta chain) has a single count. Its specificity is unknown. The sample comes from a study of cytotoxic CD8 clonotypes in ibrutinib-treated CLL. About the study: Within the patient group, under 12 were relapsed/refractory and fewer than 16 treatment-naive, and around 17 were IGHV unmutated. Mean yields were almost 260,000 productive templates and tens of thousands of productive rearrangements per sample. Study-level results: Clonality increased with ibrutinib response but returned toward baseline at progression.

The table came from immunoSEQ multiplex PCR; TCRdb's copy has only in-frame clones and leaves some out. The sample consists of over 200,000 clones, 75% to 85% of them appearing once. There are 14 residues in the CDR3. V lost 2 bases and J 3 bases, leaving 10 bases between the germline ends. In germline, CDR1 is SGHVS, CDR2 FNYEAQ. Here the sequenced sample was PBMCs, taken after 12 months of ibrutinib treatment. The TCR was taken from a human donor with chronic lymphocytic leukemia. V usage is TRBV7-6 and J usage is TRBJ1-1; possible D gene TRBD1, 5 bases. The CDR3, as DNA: TGTGCCAGCAGCTTACTGGGGGGGGACACTGAAGCTTTCTTT. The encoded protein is CASSLLGGDTEAFF.